A selection of T cell receptor beta chains follows, all from one sample in a study of T-cell memory formation after mild COVID-19. TCRdb fed the 5' RACE reads into MiXCR, producing one record per CDR3 protein. The repertoire holds a few hundred thousand distinct CDR3 sequences, with about 17% as singletons. What was sequenced was PBMCs or a T cell subset sorted from them (not recorded which). The receptors were sampled from a man younger than 35 who had mild COVID-19 (a few samples of this study predate the infection). Cell type and time point are not known. Each CDR3 is given with its conserved first and last residue. A D gene is named only where the DNA matches it firmly.

V gene: TRBV5-1
D gene: .
J gene: TRBJ1-1
CDR3 protein: CASSLGQWNTEAFF

V gene: TRBV5-1
D gene: TRBD2
J gene: TRBJ2-1
CDR3 protein: CASSLAAGGYNEQFF

V gene: TRBV15
D gene: .
J gene: TRBJ1-1
CDR3 protein: CATSRGARRNTEAFF

V gene: TRBV7-6
D gene: TRBD1
J gene: TRBJ2-7
CDR3 protein: CASSLRTGRYEQYF

V gene: TRBV10-3
D gene: .
J gene: TRBJ2-7
CDR3 protein: CAISEAQKGESYEQYF

V gene: TRBV11-2
D gene: .
J gene: TRBJ2-5
CDR3 protein: CASSFVTGSGAQYF

V gene: TRBV10-3
D gene: TRBD1
J gene: TRBJ2-3
CDR3 protein: CAISDRDRVTDTQYF

V gene: TRBV2
D gene: .
J gene: TRBJ1-1
CDR3 protein: CASQGYTEAFF

V gene: TRBV29-1
D gene: TRBD1
J gene: TRBJ1-2
CDR3 protein: CSVLDRDYGYTF

V gene: TRBV7-2
D gene: TRBD2
J gene: TRBJ2-3
CDR3 protein: CASSLSLGAGTDTQYF

V gene: TRBV7-6
D gene: TRBD1
J gene: TRBJ2-1
CDR3 protein: CASSPTGGPYNEQFF

V gene: TRBV4-1
D gene: .
J gene: TRBJ1-1
CDR3 protein: CASSQDSAGGNTEAFF

V gene: TRBV3-1
D gene: TRBD2
J gene: TRBJ2-2
CDR3 protein: CASSQGTSDTGELFF

V gene: TRBV5-1
D gene: TRBD2
J gene: TRBJ2-3
CDR3 protein: CASSTPASGVADTQYF

V gene: TRBV5-1
D gene: .
J gene: TRBJ2-5
CDR3 protein: CASRGHQETQYF

V gene: TRBV10-3
D gene: .
J gene: TRBJ2-2
CDR3 protein: CAIAASGNTGELFF

V gene: TRBV30
D gene: .
J gene: TRBJ1-1
CDR3 protein: CAWSPSGTVLEAFF

V gene: TRBV12-3/TRBV12-4
D gene: TRBD1
J gene: TRBJ1-2
CDR3 protein: CASSFWDRVHGYTF

V gene: TRBV6-6
D gene: .
J gene: TRBJ1-1
CDR3 protein: CASSYSQGWNTEAFF

V gene: TRBV3-1
D gene: .
J gene: TRBJ1-2
CDR3 protein: CASSPTADTNYGYTF

V gene: TRBV27
D gene: TRBD2
J gene: TRBJ2-5
CDR3 protein: CASRTWGGRQETQYF

V gene: TRBV20-1
D gene: .
J gene: TRBJ2-3
CDR3 protein: CSALPLRTDLDTQYF

V gene: TRBV14
D gene: .
J gene: TRBJ1-2
CDR3 protein: CASSLRFQGNGYTF

V gene: TRBV29-1
D gene: .
J gene: TRBJ1-1
CDR3 protein: CSVEGAGEAFF

V gene: TRBV6-5
D gene: .
J gene: TRBJ2-7
CDR3 protein: CASSYVGEQYF

V gene: TRBV12-3/TRBV12-4
D gene: .
J gene: TRBJ2-7
CDR3 protein: CASSLYEQYF

V gene: TRBV5-1
D gene: .
J gene: TRBJ1-1
CDR3 protein: CASSIYPTGVLNTEAFF

V gene: TRBV6-6
D gene: .
J gene: TRBJ2-1
CDR3 protein: CASSYQTGPNEQFF

V gene: TRBV2
D gene: TRBD2
J gene: TRBJ2-1
CDR3 protein: CASSGEAGPRGEQFF

V gene: TRBV7-9
D gene: .
J gene: TRBJ1-5
CDR3 protein: CASSSGGGDSNQPQHF

V gene: TRBV4-2
D gene: TRBD1
J gene: TRBJ2-7
CDR3 protein: CASSQDGGQGTYEQYF

V gene: TRBV20-1
D gene: TRBD2
J gene: TRBJ2-3
CDR3 protein: CSAASGRGDTQYF

V gene: TRBV6-2/TRBV6-3
D gene: TRBD1
J gene: TRBJ1-4
CDR3 protein: CASSRGQAEKLFF

V gene: TRBV15
D gene: .
J gene: TRBJ2-2
CDR3 protein: CATSLDLGGGELFF

V gene: TRBV14
D gene: .
J gene: TRBJ2-6
CDR3 protein: CASSQGSQGGLGTF

V gene: TRBV6-2/TRBV6-3
D gene: .
J gene: TRBJ1-6
CDR3 protein: CASSEGTGSPLHF

V gene: TRBV12-3/TRBV12-4
D gene: .
J gene: TRBJ2-2
CDR3 protein: CASTLVDSPHTGELFF

V gene: TRBV7-2
D gene: .
J gene: TRBJ2-5
CDR3 protein: CASSPGPGRETQYF

V gene: TRBV7-2
D gene: .
J gene: TRBJ2-7
CDR3 protein: CASSLGRTSYEQYF

V gene: TRBV19
D gene: TRBD2
J gene: TRBJ2-1
CDR3 protein: CASSIDALGRGGPDEQFF

V gene: TRBV12-3/TRBV12-4
D gene: .
J gene: TRBJ1-2
CDR3 protein: CASSLDGNYGYTF

V gene: TRBV5-1
D gene: .
J gene: TRBJ2-3
CDR3 protein: CASSWGGITDTQYF

V gene: TRBV29-1
D gene: .
J gene: TRBJ2-5
CDR3 protein: CSVVGQGETQYF

V gene: TRBV11-2
D gene: .
J gene: TRBJ2-1
CDR3 protein: CASSLGGWTPNSYNEQFF

V gene: TRBV20-1
D gene: TRBD2
J gene: TRBJ2-3
CDR3 protein: CSASGLAGGQEGLSADTQYF